This T cell receptor beta chain was recovered during a study of blood T cell repertoires in COVID-19. Study at large: The samples span acute and convalescent COVID-19 from the United States, Italy and Spain. Sample material is recorded as cDNA or gDNA derived from T cells, B-cell-depleted T cells, or PBMCs.

Germline lookup yields CDR1 GTSNPN and CDR2 SVGIG (reference sequence). The CDR3 loop spans 13 amino acids. The junction had 3 bases not matched to a gene; V was cut back by 3 bases and J by 3 bases. This clone was seen just once. The assay was immunoSEQ multiplex PCR, and TCRdb's table has in-frame clones only and misses some. This table has some 120,000 clones, around 83% appearing once. The chain recombines TRBV30 with TRBJ1-1, with 8 bases matching TRBD1. This TCR was sampled from a woman aged 50 to 60 with acute or convalescent COVID-19. Sequences were obtained from peripheral blood. CDR3 DNA: TGTGCCTGGAGACAACAGGGGGACACTGAAGCTTTCTTT. As protein: CAWRQQGDTEAFF.